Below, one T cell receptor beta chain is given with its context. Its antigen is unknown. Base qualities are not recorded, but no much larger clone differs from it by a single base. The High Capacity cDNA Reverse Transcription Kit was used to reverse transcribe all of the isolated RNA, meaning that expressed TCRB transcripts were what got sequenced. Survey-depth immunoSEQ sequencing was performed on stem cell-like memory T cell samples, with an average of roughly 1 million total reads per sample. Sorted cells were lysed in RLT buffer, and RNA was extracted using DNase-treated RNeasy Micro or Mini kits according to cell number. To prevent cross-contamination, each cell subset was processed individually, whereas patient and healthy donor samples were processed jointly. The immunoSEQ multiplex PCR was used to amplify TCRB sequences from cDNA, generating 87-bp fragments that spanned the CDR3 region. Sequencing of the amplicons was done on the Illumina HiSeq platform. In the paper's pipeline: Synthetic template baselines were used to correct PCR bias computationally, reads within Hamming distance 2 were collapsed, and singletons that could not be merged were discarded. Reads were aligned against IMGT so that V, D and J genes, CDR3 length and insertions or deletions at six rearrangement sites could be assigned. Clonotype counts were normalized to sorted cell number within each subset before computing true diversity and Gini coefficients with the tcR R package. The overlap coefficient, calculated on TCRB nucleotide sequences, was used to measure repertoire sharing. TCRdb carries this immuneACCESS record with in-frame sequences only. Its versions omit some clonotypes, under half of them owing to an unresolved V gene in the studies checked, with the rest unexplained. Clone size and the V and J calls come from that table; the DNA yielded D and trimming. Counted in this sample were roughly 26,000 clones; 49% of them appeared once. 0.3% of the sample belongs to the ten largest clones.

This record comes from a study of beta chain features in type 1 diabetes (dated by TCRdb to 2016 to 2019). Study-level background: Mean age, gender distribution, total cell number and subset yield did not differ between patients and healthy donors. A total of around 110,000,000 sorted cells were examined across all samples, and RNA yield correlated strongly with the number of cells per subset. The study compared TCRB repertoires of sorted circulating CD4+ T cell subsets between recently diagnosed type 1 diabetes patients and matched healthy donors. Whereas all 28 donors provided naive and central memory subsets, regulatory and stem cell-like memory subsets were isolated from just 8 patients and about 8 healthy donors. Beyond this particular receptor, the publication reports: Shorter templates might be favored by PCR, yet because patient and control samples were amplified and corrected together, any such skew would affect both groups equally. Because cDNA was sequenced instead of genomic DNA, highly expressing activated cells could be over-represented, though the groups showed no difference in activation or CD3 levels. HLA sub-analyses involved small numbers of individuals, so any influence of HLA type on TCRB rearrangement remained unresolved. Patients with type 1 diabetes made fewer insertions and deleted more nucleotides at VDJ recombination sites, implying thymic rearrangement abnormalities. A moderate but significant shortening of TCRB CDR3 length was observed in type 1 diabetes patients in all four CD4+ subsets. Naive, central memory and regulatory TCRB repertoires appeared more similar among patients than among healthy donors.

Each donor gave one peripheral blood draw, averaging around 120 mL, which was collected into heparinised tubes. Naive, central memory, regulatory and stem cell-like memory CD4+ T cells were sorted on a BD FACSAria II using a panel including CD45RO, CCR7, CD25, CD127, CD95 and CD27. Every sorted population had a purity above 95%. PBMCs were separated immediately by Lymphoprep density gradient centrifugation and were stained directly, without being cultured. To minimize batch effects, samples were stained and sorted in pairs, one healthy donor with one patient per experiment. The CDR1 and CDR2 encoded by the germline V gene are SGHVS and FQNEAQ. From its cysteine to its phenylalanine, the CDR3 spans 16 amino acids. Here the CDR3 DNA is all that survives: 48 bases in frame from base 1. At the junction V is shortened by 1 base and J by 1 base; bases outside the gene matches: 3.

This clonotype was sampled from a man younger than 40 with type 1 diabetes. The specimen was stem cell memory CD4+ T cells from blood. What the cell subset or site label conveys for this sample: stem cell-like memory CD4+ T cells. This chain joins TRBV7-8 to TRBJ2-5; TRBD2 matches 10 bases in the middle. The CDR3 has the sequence CASSLGASGGQETQYF. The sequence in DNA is TGTGCCAGCAGCTTAGGTGCTAGCGGGGGCCAAGAGACCCAGTACTTC. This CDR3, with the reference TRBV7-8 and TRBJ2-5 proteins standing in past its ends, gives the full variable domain GAGVSQSPRYKVAKRGQDVALRCDPISGHVSLFWYQQALGQGPEFLTYFQNEAQLDKSGLPSDRFFAERPEGSVSTLKIQRTQQEDSAVYLCASSLGASGGQETQYFGPGTRLLVL.